The clone carrying this TCR beta chain was counted only a few times. Its antigen is not known. The data stem from a study of molecular identifiers for immune sequencing clone quantification. Previously described methods and listed TCR primers produced bulk TCR libraries. TCRdb ran MiXCR on the PCR reads and lists one entry per CDR3 protein. The data show about 640,000 distinct CDR3 sequences, 20% seen once. Sorted inputs of roughly 17,000 to 1,100,000 cells, with 10%, 30% or 50% RNA, yielded naive CD8 libraries. The authors gated naive CD8 T cells as CD8+CD4-CCR7+CD45RA+ for sorting. Trimming took off 2 bases at V and 4 bases at J, with 6 bases between the two ends. The CDR3 is made up of 14 amino acids. Germline V gene lookup returns CDR1 PRHDT and CDR2 FYEKMQ (reference sequence). Study-wide findings and caveats: In naive cells, clones above 20 RNA copies held under 1% of molecules, whereas in effector cells they held over 97%.

Material for sequencing was naive CD8+ T cells from blood, with Jurkat cell RNA spiked in. The subset: FACS-sorted CD8+CD4-CCR7+CD45RA+ naive T cells. The rearrangement links TRBV13 to TRBJ2-6, with D perhaps TRBD1 (6 bases). This TCR was sampled from a human donor in good health. Some libraries in this study had Jurkat cell RNA spiked in. The CDR3, as DNA: TGTGCCAGCAGCTTAAGGGGGGGGGCCAACGTCCTGACTTTC. Protein: CASSLRGGANVLTF.